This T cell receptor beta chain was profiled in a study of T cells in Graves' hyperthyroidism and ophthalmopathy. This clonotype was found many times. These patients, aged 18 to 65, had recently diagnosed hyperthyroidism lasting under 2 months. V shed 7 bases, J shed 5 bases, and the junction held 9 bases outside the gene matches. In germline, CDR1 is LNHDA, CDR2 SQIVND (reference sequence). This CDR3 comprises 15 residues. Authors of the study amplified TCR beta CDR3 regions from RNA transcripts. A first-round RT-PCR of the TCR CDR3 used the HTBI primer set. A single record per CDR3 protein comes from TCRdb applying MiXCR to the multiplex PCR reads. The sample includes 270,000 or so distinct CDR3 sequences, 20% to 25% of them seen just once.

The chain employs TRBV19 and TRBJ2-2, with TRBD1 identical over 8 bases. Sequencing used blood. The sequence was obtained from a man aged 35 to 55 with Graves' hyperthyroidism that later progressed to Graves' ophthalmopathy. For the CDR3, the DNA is TGTGCCAGTACTCCTGACAGGGGAGGTACCGGGGAGCTGTTTTTT. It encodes CASTPDRGGTGELFF.